This note documents a single T cell receptor (beta chain) sequence. The target antigen is unknown. The source of the sample is a study of T cell therapy after organ transplantation. For the study at large: About 80% of the ten patients were clinical responders. 20 to 29 weeks after therapy completion, long-term post-therapy blood was collected. Study-level points and caveats: Nonresponder repertoires showed strong pretherapy expansions, barely changing post-therapy.

TCRdb's table, derived via immunoSEQ multiplex PCR, lists solely in-frame clones and lacks some. The sample yields about 1,500 clones, around 69% seen once. Time point of the sample: 20-29 weeks after completion of therapy. These transplant recipients had drug-resistant or recurrent cytomegalovirus infection. Losses at the gene ends were 2 bases for V and 5 bases for J; bases not matched to a gene: 8. The CDR3 extends over 15 amino acids. Germline V lookup: CDR1 SGDLS, CDR2 YYNGEE. The sample in question was CD8+ T cells from blood, obtained after autologous CMV-specific T cell therapy. The receptor's source is a human patient who had received a solid organ transplant and had CMV disease. Part of the T cells may come from the graft donor. This chain links TRBV9 with TRBJ2-7; 9 bases line up with TRBD2. The CDR3 sequence is CASSVALAGVHEQYF. The CDR3 nucleotides are TGTGCCAGCAGCGTTGCTTTAGCGGGAGTCCACGAGCAGTACTTC.